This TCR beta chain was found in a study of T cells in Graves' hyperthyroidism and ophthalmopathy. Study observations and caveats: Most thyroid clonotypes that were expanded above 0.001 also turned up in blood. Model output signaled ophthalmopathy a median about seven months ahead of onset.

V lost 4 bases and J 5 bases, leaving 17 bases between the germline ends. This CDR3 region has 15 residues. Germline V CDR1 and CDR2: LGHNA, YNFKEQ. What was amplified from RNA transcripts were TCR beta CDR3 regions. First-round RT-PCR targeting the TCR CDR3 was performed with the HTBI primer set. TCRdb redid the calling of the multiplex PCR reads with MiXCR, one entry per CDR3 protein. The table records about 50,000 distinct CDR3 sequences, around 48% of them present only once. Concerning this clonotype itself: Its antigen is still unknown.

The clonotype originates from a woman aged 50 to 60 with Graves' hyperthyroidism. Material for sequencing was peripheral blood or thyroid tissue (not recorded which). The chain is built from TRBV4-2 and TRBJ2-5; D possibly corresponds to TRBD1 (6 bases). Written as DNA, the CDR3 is TGTGCCAGCAGCCGGCGTTTTGGGGGCCGGGAGACCCAGTACTTC. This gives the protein CASSRRFGGRETQYF.